This T cell receptor beta chain was sequenced in a study of human T cells and chemical hapten exposure. The CDR3 sequence is 14 residues long. Germline V lookup: CDR1 SGHDT, CDR2 YYEEEE. Trimming removed 4 bases from V and 6 bases from J; junction bases left unmatched: 8. Stated time point: pre-sensitization, week 0. Indicated treatment: therapeutic diphenylcyclopropenone sensitization with weekly scalp DPC. TCRdb used MiXCR to reprocess the RACE reads, holding one entry per CDR3 protein. This sample has roughly 380,000 distinct CDR3 sequences, with approximately 5.1% found just once. The rearrangement joins TRBV5-6 to TRBJ1-2; 8 bases agree with TRBD1. The material sequenced was whole blood, taken in connection with sensitization to the hapten diphenylcyclopropenone (DPC). This TCR derives from a woman in her fifties or sixties with alopecia areata. Some clones in this sample may be carry-over from other donors' samples. The chain's CDR3 is CASSAGTGIDGYTF. DNA for the CDR3: TGTGCCAGCAGCGCCGGGACAGGAATCGATGGCTACACCTTC. The full variable domain, rest sourced from reference TRBV5-6 and TRBJ1-2, is DAGVTQSPTHLIKTRGQQVTLRCSPKSGHDTVSWYQQALGQGPQFIFQYYEEEERQRGNFPDRFSGHQFPNYSSELNVNALLLGDSALYLCASSAGTGIDGYTFGSGTRLTVV.